This T cell receptor (beta chain) is from a study of T cell changes during pregnancy in multiple sclerosis. Repertoires were generated with immunoSEQ multiplex PCR, while TCRdb's copy carries only in-frame clones and drops some. The sample holds roughly 48,000 clones, 88% seen once. The CDR3 runs 13 residues. V gave up 2 bases and J gave up 5 bases, with 10 bases separating them. Germline V gives CDR1 SGHVS, CDR2 FQNEAQ. The TCR sequence derives from a female donor with multiple sclerosis, enrolled in a pregnancy study. Material: CD4+ T cells from peripheral blood mononuclear cells, obtained in the second trimester of pregnancy. The chain uses TRBV7-8 and TRBJ2-7, with D possibly being TRBD1 (6 bases). CDR3 coding DNA: TGTGCCAGCAGCTTACGCAACAGGGACGAGCAGTACTTC. The encoded protein is CASSLRNRDEQYF. Full variable domain (missing parts from reference TRBV7-8 and TRBJ2-7): GAGVSQSPRYKVAKRGQDVALRCDPISGHVSLFWYQQALGQGPEFLTYFQNEAQLDKSGLPSDRFFAERPEGSVSTLKIQRTQQEDSAVYLCASSLRNRDEQYFGPGTRLTVT.